A single sample is the source of the 8 T cell receptor beta chains below, sequenced in a study of T cell changes during pregnancy in multiple sclerosis. The method was immunoSEQ multiplex PCR; TCRdb's version includes in-frame clones alone and lacks a portion of them. The table lists 70,000 or so clones, under 95% of them singletons, with about 0.42% in the top ten. The starting material was CD4+ T cells from peripheral blood mononuclear cells, obtained before pregnancy. These receptors came from a female donor with multiple sclerosis, enrolled in a pregnancy study.

V and J are TRBV7-6 and TRBJ2-1; 10 bases match TRBD2. Germline CDR1 SGHVS, CDR2 FNYEAQ. This CDR3 has 14 amino acids. J lost 4 bases, V lost 8 bases, and 5 bases had no gene match. The CDR3 DNA follows: TGTGCCAGCGCAATAGCGGGGGGTTACAATGAGCAGTTCTTC. Translation: CASAIAGGYNEQFF.

Only one count was recorded for this clone. The chain employs TRBV10-3 and TRBJ2-3; 8 positions agree with TRBD1. V shed 1 base and J 3 bases; nucleotides not matched to a gene: 6. Germline CDR1 is ENHRY and CDR2 is SYGVKD. The CDR3 sequence is 16 residues long. In DNA, the CDR3 is TGTGCCATCAGTGAGTTCTGGACAGGGCTAACAGATACGCAGTATTTT. This encodes CAISEFWTGLTDTQYF.

The chain recombines TRBV5-1 with TRBJ2-3, with TRBD2 matching 9 bases. Per the germline V gene, CDR1 is SGHRS and CDR2 is YFSETQ. The CDR3 extends over 16 amino acids. Trimming at V came to 0 bases and at J to 6 bases, leaving 8 bases not matched to a gene. In DNA form, the CDR3 reads TGCGCCAGCAGCTTGGACCCTAGCGGGGCCTCGGATACGCAGTATTTT. It codes for CASSLDPSGASDTQYF.

The V and J genes are TRBV9 and TRBJ2-1; D is ambiguous. The CDR3 is 12 amino acids. The germline V gene encodes CDR1 SGDLS and CDR2 YYNGEE. V was cut by 1 base and J by 6 bases, with 5 bases left in between. Here the CDR3 DNA reads TGTGCCAGCAGCGTAACCGGCAATGAGCAGTTCTTC. Protein sequence: CASSVTGNEQFF.

The chain links TRBV2 to TRBJ1-1; D is perhaps TRBD1 (6 bases). This CDR3 region has 14 residues. V gave up 1 base and J gave up 5 bases, with 11 bases separating them. The germline V gene encodes CDR1 SNHLY and CDR2 FYNNEI. CDR3 coding DNA: TGTGCCAGCAGTGAAGAACAGGGTGGGACTGAAGCTTTCTTT. This sequence encodes CASSEEQGGTEAFF.

The genes are TRBV5-6 and TRBJ2-6; 10 nucleotides line up with TRBD1. There are 19 residues in the CDR3. V trimming: 4 bases; J trimming: 4 bases; junction bases outside the gene matches: 14. The germline V gene encodes CDR1 SGHDT and CDR2 YYEEEE. The CDR3 region is CASSGPSGQGTKGANVLTF. CDR3 DNA sequence: TGTGCCAGCAGCGGCCCCTCGGGACAGGGGACGAAGGGGGCCAACGTCCTGACTTTC.

J is TRBJ2-3 and V is TRBV4-1; D gene uncertain. Trimming left V 8 bases short and J 4 bases short, with 16 bases between. CDR3 length: 14 residues. CDR1 and CDR2 (germline): MGHRA, YSYEKL. The CDR3 here is CASWRVWVPDTQYF. DNA of the CDR3: TGCGCCAGCTGGAGAGTTTGGGTCCCAGATACGCAGTATTTT.

CDR3 sequence: CASSLEGPPSAGNTIYF. The CDR3 DNA is TGCGCCAGCAGCTTGGAGGGGCCGCCGTCGGCCGGAAACACCATATATTTT. This rearrangement joins TRBV5-1 to TRBJ1-3, with TRBD1 as a possible D gene (5 bases). Germline assignment: CDR1 SGHRS and CDR2 YFSETQ. CDR3 size: 17 residues. With 0 bases removed from V and 4 bases from J, the gap between germline ends came to 17 bases.